The 31 T cell receptor beta chains presented below share a single source sample, sequenced in a study of cytomegalovirus exposure and HLA in healthy donors. Primers included in the PCR were 60 Vbeta and 13 Jbeta primers. Sequenced by immunoSEQ multiplex PCR; TCRdb stores in-frame clones only, minus some. In all, the sample yields tens of thousands of clones. Sequenced material: PBMCs. These receptors were obtained from a boy between 10 and 17 years old in good health and CMV-seronegative.

This chain joins TRBV27 and TRBJ2-5; 9 bases are shared with TRBD2. The CDR3 is made up of 15 amino acids. V shed 6 bases and J 2 bases; nucleotides not matched to a gene: 7. Germline CDR1 MNHEY, CDR2 SMNVEV (reference sequence). The CDR3 bases are TGTGCCAGCAGATTTACCGGACTAGCGCAAGAGACCCAGTACTTC. Its protein product is CASRFTGLAQETQYF.

The rearrangement links TRBV10-3 to TRBJ1-2, with TRBD1 identical over 11 bases. Germline trimming cut 4 bases from V and 7 bases from J; bases unmatched to any gene: 11. Germline CDR1 and CDR2: ENHRY and SYGVKD. This CDR3 region has 16 residues. CDR3 loop: CAISASGQGALGGYTF. The CDR3, as DNA: TGTGCCATCAGTGCTTCCGGACAGGGGGCTTTAGGTGGCTACACCTTC.

J is TRBJ2-3 and V is TRBV6-6; 7 bases match TRBD2. Germline V lookup: CDR1 MNHNY, CDR2 SVGAGI (reference sequence). This CDR3 contains 14 residues. Germline trimming cut 5 bases from V and 5 bases from J; bases unmatched to any gene: 7. For the CDR3, the DNA is TGTGCCAGCAGTCAAGCGGGATTCGGAGATACGCAGTATTTT. Translation: CASSQAGFGDTQYF.

As regards this clone: Additional DNA sequences in this sample encode the identical CDR3. V is TRBV18 and J is TRBJ1-1; TRBD1 is a possible D gene (5 bases). Germline assignment: CDR1 KGHSH and CDR2 LQKENI. This CDR3 spans 13 amino acids. The ends were cut back, 3 bases at V and 3 bases at J, with 8 bases in the middle. CDR3 nucleotide sequence: TGTGCCAGCTCACCGGGGCAGGACACTGAAGCTTTCTTT. Protein product: CASSPGQDTEAFF. The complete variable domain, with remaining parts taken from reference TRBV18 and TRBJ1-1, reads NAGVMQNPRHLVRRRGQEARLRCSPMKGHSHVYWYRQLPEEGLKFMVYLQKENIIDESGMPKERFSAEFPKEGPSILRIQQVVRGDSAAYFCASSPGQDTEAFFGQGTRLTVV.

The chain links TRBV19 to TRBJ1-1; possibly TRBD1 for D (6 bases). Germline lookup yields CDR1 LNHDA and CDR2 SQIVND (reference sequence). Trimming left V 7 bases short and J 0 bases short, with 15 bases between. The CDR3 contains 15 residues. In nucleotides, the CDR3 is TGTGCCAGTATCCAGGACAGCACTTTGAACACTGAAGCTTTCTTT. Amino acids: CASIQDSTLNTEAFF.

The chain carries TRBV5-1 and TRBJ2-7, with D hard to call. Trimming left V 0 bases short and J 2 bases short, with 9 bases between. CDR1 and CDR2 from the germline V gene are SGHRS and YFSETQ. The CDR3 consists of 14 residues. The chain's CDR3 is CASSLDSNPYEQYF. As DNA, the CDR3 is TGCGCCAGCAGCTTGGATAGTAACCCCTACGAGCAGTACTTC.

In the case of this clone: In the same sample, other DNA sequences code for this CDR3. V usage is TRBV5-1 and J usage is TRBJ2-2, with 10 bases fitting TRBD2. V lost 0 bases to trimming and J lost 6 bases; unmatched junction nucleotides: 2. Per germline, CDR1 SGHRS and CDR2 YFSETQ. This CDR3 spans 15 amino acids. CDR3: CASSLGLAGAGELFF. The CDR3 DNA reads TGCGCCAGCAGCTTGGGGCTAGCGGGGGCCGGGGAGCTGTTTTTT.

The chain uses TRBV10-1 and TRBJ2-3; no clear D gene. Trimming pared 2 bases from V and 0 bases from J, leaving 9 bases between. This CDR3 has 15 amino acids. CDR1 is WNHNN and CDR2 is SYGVQD in the germline V gene (reference sequence). The CDR3: CASSETAPSTDTQYF. In nucleotides, the CDR3 is TGCGCCAGCAGTGAGACAGCACCTAGCACAGATACGCAGTATTTT.

J is TRBJ2-2 and V is TRBV9; possibly TRBD2 for D (6 bases). The ends were cut back, 4 bases at V and 1 base at J, with 11 bases in the middle. The V gene's germline CDR1 is SGDLS and CDR2 YYNGEE. This CDR3 is built from 15 residues. CDR3 loop: CASSTPGLNTGELFF. CDR3 nucleotide sequence: TGTGCCAGCAGCACCCCGGGACTGAACACCGGGGAGCTGTTTTTT. Filled out from reference TRBV9 and TRBJ2-2, the complete variable domain reads DSGVTQTPKHLITATGQRVTLRCSPRSGDLSVYWYQQSLDQGLQFLIQYYNGEERAKGNILERFSAQQFPDLHSELNLSSLELGDSALYFCASSTPGLNTGELFFGEGSRLTVL.

The chain is built from TRBV5-1 and TRBJ1-4; 7 nucleotides agree with TRBD1. The J segment lost 6 bases and the V segment lost 3 bases, leaving 8 bases of the junction unmatched. Germline lookup yields CDR1 SGHRS and CDR2 YFSETQ. The CDR3 consists of 15 residues. The CDR3 sequence is CASSYNRGSDEKLFF. In nucleotides, the CDR3 is TGCGCCAGCAGCTATAACAGGGGTTCGGATGAAAAACTGTTTTTT.

This chain connects TRBV11-2 to TRBJ1-4; possible D gene TRBD1, 5 bases. The length of the CDR3 is 15 residues. Deletions cut 5 bases from V and 8 bases from J, with 18 bases between. Germline V gene lookup returns CDR1 SGHAT and CDR2 FQNNGV. CDR3 sequence (DNA): TGTGCCAGCAGCCCGGGGGGAGGGGCTGGGGAAAAACTGTTTTTT. Translating gives CASSPGGGAGEKLFF.

The chain carries TRBV29-1 and TRBJ1-4; 7 bases line up with TRBD1. The V gene end was trimmed by 6 bases and the J gene end by 5 bases; junction bases not matched to a gene: 15. The CDR3 covers 16 residues. Germline V gene sequence: CDR1 SQVTM, CDR2 ANQGSEA. The CDR3 DNA sequence: TGCAGCGTGCGTATCCGGGACAGCAGAACGAATGAAAAACTGTTTTTT. Translation gives CSVRIRDSRTNEKLFF.

The chain links TRBV2 to TRBJ2-7; D is uncertain. CDR1 is SNHLY, CDR2 FYNNEI, per germline. Between the trimmed V and J ends, which lost 4 bases and 3 bases, there was a span of 10 bases. This CDR3 comprises 13 residues. This chain's CDR3 is CASSAPGNYEQYF. The CDR3 DNA follows: TGTGCCAGCAGTGCCCCAGGTAACTACGAGCAGTACTTC.

V and J are TRBV6-5 and TRBJ2-1; TRBD1 matches 9 bases. In germline, CDR1 is MNHEY, CDR2 SVGAGI. V lost 5 bases, J lost 5 bases, and 7 bases stayed unmatched. This CDR3 contains 15 residues. CDR3 loop: CASSPRQGVDNEQFF. In DNA, the CDR3 is TGTGCCAGCAGTCCGAGACAGGGGGTGGACAATGAGCAGTTCTTC.

The genes are TRBV12-5 and TRBJ2-1, with 14 bases fitting TRBD2. With 9 bases clipped from V and 8 bases from J, the junction kept 15 bases outside the gene matches. The CDR3 covers 17 residues. CDR1 is LGHNT, CDR2 FRNRAP, per germline. The CDR3 loop reads CASSAGTSGGPSHEQFF. The CDR3 nucleotides read TGTGCTAGCTCTGCCGGGACTAGCGGGGGCCCCTCGCATGAGCAGTTCTTC.

The J gene is TRBJ2-5, the V gene TRBV19, with D perhaps TRBD2 (6 bases). Germline V gene data show CDR1 as LNHDA and CDR2 as SQIVND (reference sequence). Trimming pared 8 bases from V and 9 bases from J, leaving 19 bases between. The CDR3 covers 13 residues. This chain's CDR3 is CASAPGERVSQYF. CDR3 coding DNA: TGTGCCAGTGCCCCGGGAGAACGTGTGTCCCAGTACTTC.

This chain joins TRBV5-1 and TRBJ2-1; possibly TRBD2 for D (5 bases). The CDR3 has 16 residues. Per germline, CDR1 SGHRS and CDR2 YFSETQ. Trimming shortened V by 0 bases and J by 2 bases, and 12 bases separated the two germline ends. DNA of the CDR3: TGCGCCAGCAGCTTGGCCGGGGAGATCGCCTACAATGAGCAGTTCTTC. It translates to CASSLAGEIAYNEQFF.

This rearrangement joins TRBV30 to TRBJ1-2; 7 bases agree with TRBD1. This CDR3 is built from 14 residues. Germline CDR1 reads GTSNPN; CDR2 reads SVGIG (reference sequence). V lost 0 bases to trimming and J lost 2 bases; unmatched junction nucleotides: 3. The CDR3 nucleotides read TGTGCCTGGAGTGTCCCGACAGGGAACTATGGCTACACCTTC. It codes for CAWSVPTGNYGYTF.

The chain recombines TRBV5-1 with TRBJ1-1, with 7 bases that match TRBD1. V was pared by 0 bases and J by 3 bases, with 5 bases of the junction left unmatched. In germline, CDR1 is SGHRS, CDR2 YFSETQ. The CDR3 is 15 amino acids. CDR3: CASSLETGPYTEAFF. CDR3 coding DNA: TGCGCCAGCAGCTTGGAGACAGGGCCCTACACTGAAGCTTTCTTT.

This rearrangement joins TRBV2 to TRBJ2-5, with 15 positions matching TRBD2. This CDR3 is built from 18 residues. Germline-derived CDR1 and CDR2 are SNHLY and FYNNEI. The junction had 7 bases not matched to a gene; V was cut back by 3 bases and J by 2 bases. CDR3 residues: CASSDSGLAGGSQETQYF. CDR3 sequence (DNA): TGTGCCAGCAGTGACTCGGGACTAGCGGGGGGCTCTCAAGAGACCCAGTACTTC.

J is TRBJ2-2 and V is TRBV30; 11 nucleotides line up with TRBD1. CDR1 and CDR2 (germline): GTSNPN, SVGIG (reference sequence). The CDR3 is 15 residues long. V lost 5 bases to trimming and J lost 5 bases; unmatched junction nucleotides: 7. The CDR3 loop is CAWLPGTGGTGELFF. For the CDR3, the DNA is TGTGCCTGGCTTCCCGGGACAGGGGGAACCGGGGAGCTGTTTTTT. The variable domain in full, with the rest retrieved from reference TRBV30 and TRBJ2-2, is SQTIHQWPATLVQPVGSPLSLECTVEGTSNPNLYWYRQAAGRGLQLLFYSVGIGQISSEVPQNLSASRPQDRQFILSSKKLLLSDSGFYLCAWLPGTGGTGELFFGEGSRLTVL.

Points on this clone: The same CDR3 also results from other DNA sequences found in this sample. This chain joins TRBV7-3 and TRBJ1-1; 8 bases are a match to TRBD1. Losses at the gene ends were 4 bases for V and 3 bases for J; bases not matched to a gene: 1. The CDR3 has 13 residues. Germline CDR1 SGHTA, CDR2 FQGTGA. CDR3 amino acids: CASSSQGDTEAFF. In nucleotides, the CDR3 is TGTGCCAGCAGCTCACAGGGGGACACTGAAGCTTTCTTT. Based on the CDR3 plus reference TRBV7-3 and TRBJ1-1, the full variable domain is GAGVSQTPSNKVTEKGKYVELRCDPISGHTALYWYRQSLGQGPEFLIYFQGTGAADDSGLPNDRFFAVRPEGSVSTLKIQRTERGDSAVYLCASSSQGDTEAFFGQGTRLTVV.

The chain links TRBV29-1 to TRBJ2-3, with TRBD2 matching over 11 bases. This CDR3 has 14 amino acids. V dropped 7 bases and J dropped 1; count of bases not matched to a gene: 4. Germline CDR1 reads SQVTM; CDR2 reads ANQGSEA. CDR3 DNA: TGCAGCGCTCTACTAGCGGGGGGCACAGATACGCAGTATTTT. This sequence encodes CSALLAGGTDTQYF.

The chain carries TRBV29-1 and TRBJ2-7; 9 nucleotides agree with TRBD1. The junction had 8 bases not matched to a gene; V was cut back by 6 bases and J by 2 bases. Germline CDR1 is SQVTM and CDR2 is ANQGSEA. The CDR3 consists of 14 residues. The CDR3 protein is CSVIGQGITYEQYF. The CDR3, as DNA: TGCAGCGTCATAGGACAGGGGATCACCTACGAGCAGTACTTC.

The CDR3 region has the DNA TGTGCCAGCAGCGGAACAGGGTCGTCCTACAATGAGCAGTTCTTC. This translates into CASSGTGSSYNEQFF. The chain uses TRBV11-3 and TRBJ2-1, with D maybe TRBD1 (6 bases). From germline, CDR1 is SGHNT and CDR2 YENEEA. V was trimmed by 5 bases and J by 1 base, leaving 12 bases between them. The CDR3 is 15 residues long.

The chain couples TRBV19 to TRBJ2-1; 10 nucleotides agree with TRBD2. The CDR3 is made up of 15 amino acids. CDR1 and CDR2 (germline): LNHDA, SQIVND (reference sequence). Trimming at V came to 7 bases and at J to 7 bases, leaving 10 bases not matched to a gene. CDR3 DNA: TGTGCCAGTACCTTCACTAGCGGGGCCGTAAATGAGCAGTTCTTC. Translation gives CASTFTSGAVNEQFF.

The rearrangement links TRBV7-9 to TRBJ1-5; possible D gene TRBD1, 5 bases. The CDR3 sequence is 14 residues long. CDR1 and CDR2 (germline): SEHNR, FQNEAQ (reference sequence). V lost 8 bases and J lost 5, with 16 bases in between. The CDR3 here is CASSRSGGDQPQHF. In DNA, the CDR3 is TGTGCCAGCTCGAGGTCGGGGGGGGATCAGCCCCAGCATTTT.

The chain couples TRBV5-1 to TRBJ2-1; TRBD2 matches at 8 bases. The CDR3 runs 14 residues. Germline-derived CDR1 and CDR2 are SGHRS and YFSETQ. Germline trimming cut 9 bases from V and 3 bases from J; bases unmatched to any gene: 8. CDR3 loop: CATASGRDYNEQFF. The DNA for the CDR3 is TGCGCCACTGCGAGCGGGAGAGACTACAATGAGCAGTTCTTC.

The chain couples TRBV7-9 to TRBJ2-3; maybe TRBD2 (6 bases). Looked up from germline, CDR1 is SEHNR and CDR2 is FQNEAQ (reference sequence). V dropped 5 bases and J dropped 4 bases, with 19 bases sitting between them. CDR3 size: 16 residues. The CDR3 protein is CASSTLLGGGSDTQYF. The CDR3, as DNA: TGTGCCAGCAGCACCCTCTTGGGGGGTGGTTCAGATACGCAGTATTTT.

The chain carries TRBV9 and TRBJ2-3; 9 nucleotides match TRBD2. V was clipped by 0 bases and J by 5 bases; unmatched bases: 4. The CDR3 consists of 15 residues. Per germline, CDR1 SGDLS and CDR2 YYNGEE. CDR3 residues: CASSVVPSGVDTQYF. As DNA, the CDR3 is TGTGCCAGCAGCGTAGTACCTAGCGGGGTAGATACGCAGTATTTT.

V usage is TRBV2 and J usage is TRBJ1-2; maybe TRBD1 (6 bases). CDR3 size: 13 residues. Per germline, CDR1 SNHLY and CDR2 FYNNEI. The V and J ends lost 6 bases and 4 bases respectively, with 12 bases between them. The CDR3 DNA follows: TGTGCCAGCAGCCTACAGGGAAGCTATGGCTACACCTTC. Residues: CASSLQGSYGYTF.